This TCR beta chain was retrieved from a study of identical twins (TCRdb year 2016). For context, the study as a whole: To test whether fetal clonotypes persist, the study used deep sequencing on TCR alpha and beta repertoires from monozygotic twins, unrelated adults of various ages, and cord blood. Replicate twin experiments were performed at different times using different library preparation protocols to rule out contamination.

The library was built by means of 5' RACE. These reads were obtained on an Illumina HiSeq 2000. Template switching introduced a universal primer binding site; the final cDNA contained a unique molecular identifier, enabling accurate counting of TCR cDNA molecules. Specific primers in the conserved constant-segment region were used to synthesize first-strand cDNA for TCR alpha and beta chains. To control for contamination, every cDNA library was double barcoded, receiving both a SMART-Mk sample barcode and Illumina barcodes. Two successive PCR steps introduced TruSeq adapter sequences along with Illumina sample barcodes. TCR alpha and beta cDNA libraries were sequenced on the Illumina HiSeq platform with custom primers. On the authors' methods: Raw reads were processed with MiGEC to extract unique molecular identifiers, and MiXCR was used to determine CDR3 positions. Recombination models were inferred per individual with the repgenHMM and IGoR tools using an EM algorithm. Shared clonotype analysis was performed with the tcR package in R, normalizing sharing by the product of cloneset sizes. To study raw recombination free of thymic and clonal selection effects, out-of-frame nonproductive sequences were analyzed. TCRdb applied fastp at Q25 and MiXCR to the public reads, then kept only in-frame beta chains. Rows matching on CDR3 protein sequence are summarized as one entry with the most common DNA and genes. In this record, the V and J calls reflect TCRdb's handling and not the investigators' own analysis. Present in this sample are 420,000 or so distinct CDR3 sequences, under 20% of which were seen just once. Around 10% of the sample comes from the top ten.

Details on this clonotype: The antigen it recognizes is unknown. No per-base quality is available; no much larger clone lies one base away.

Every donor was a healthy Caucasian. The study also sequenced three unrelated non-twin adults: a male aged 18 to 29, a male aged 50 to 59 and a female aged 50 to 59. Miltenyi CD45RO+ enrichment and human naive T-cell isolation kits were used to isolate memory (CD45RO+) and naive T cells from PBMC. The research as a whole found: The excess sharing between twins in beta out-of-frame sequences was weaker because fewer shared sequences reduced the signal-to-noise ratio. Fewer insertions were carried by abundant cord blood beta clonotypes, a similar but weaker trend appeared in young adult naive repertoires, and no such trend appeared in memory repertoires. Zero-insertion analyses could be partly confounded by invariant T cells such as MAIT and iNKT, although diverse VJ usage argued against such confounding for most clonotypes. Because the same donors could not be followed over many years, the conclusions relied on cross-sectional statistical analysis. Out-of-frame TCR alpha sequences shared between twins showed an excess of low generation-probability sequences compared with coincidental sharing between unrelated individuals. In monozygotic twins, out-of-frame TCR alpha sharing was systematically underestimated by recombination models, although the models agreed with sharing between unrelated individuals.

Looking up the germline V gene yields CDR1 MDHEN and CDR2 SYDVKM. The V end loses 5 bases and the J end loses 0 bases, and a stretch of 20 bases separates them. The CDR3, from cysteine to phenylalanine, totals 18 residues. Just the 54-base CDR3 DNA is kept, in frame starting at base 1. This TCR came from a man aged 45-60 years in good health. The V gene is TRBV28 and the J gene is TRBJ2-4; the D gene cannot be named for sure. The sequenced material came from naive T cells sorted from blood. The cell subset or site label here, explained by the study, means: cells isolated with a human naive T-cell isolation kit. The DNA is as follows: TGTGCCAGCAGTCCTGTTATCGGGCAGCTACTAGCCAAAAACATTCAGTACTTC. Its protein reads: CASSPVIGQLLAKNIQYF.